The clone carrying this T cell receptor (beta chain) was counted between two and nine times. The antigen remains unidentified. The sample comes from a study of cytomegalovirus exposure and HLA in healthy donors. Overall study: Early released data comprised tens of millions of unique TCRs from HLA-typed donors. Overall study findings and caveats: Evidence from a later analysis indicated that most CMV-associated TCR beta chains looked HLA-restricted.

This CDR3 spans 15 amino acids. V shed 4 bases and J 8 bases; nucleotides not matched to a gene: 5. The germline V gene has CDR1 SGHTA and CDR2 FQGNSA. Among the donors, all were healthy bone marrow donors. Primers for the PCR totalled 60 Vbeta and 13 Jbeta. Measured with immunoSEQ multiplex PCR; TCRdb has only the in-frame clones, and not every one. Among some 120,000 clones, roughly 70% were seen once, and the ten largest hold approximately 7%. The chain joins TRBV7-2 to TRBJ2-1; 13 nucleotides match TRBD2. The sequencing sample was made of PBMCs. The TCR originated in a man aged 40-55 years in good health and CMV-seropositive. CDR3 bases: TGTGCCAGCAGCTCGACTAGCGGGGGGAGACATGAGCAGTTCTTC. It encodes CASSSTSGGRHEQFF.